This TCR beta chain was recorded in a study of T cell changes during pregnancy in multiple sclerosis. Trimming shortened V by 6 bases and J by 9 bases, and 18 bases separated the two germline ends. Germline V gives CDR1 SGHAT, CDR2 FQNNGV. The CDR3 loop spans 13 amino acids. This clone came up once. This table comes from immunoSEQ multiplex PCR, and its TCRdb copy is limited to in-frame clones, with some not included. Of about 110,000 clones listed, roughly 90% are singletons. Specimen: peripheral blood, collected in the third trimester of pregnancy. V gene TRBV11-2 combines with J gene TRBJ2-7; D might be TRBD2 (6 bases). The TCR was taken from a female donor in good health, enrolled as a control in a pregnancy study. Here the CDR3 DNA reads TGTGCCAGCAGTACGACGCGGGGAGGTGGGCAGTACTTC. Translation: CASSTTRGGGQYF.